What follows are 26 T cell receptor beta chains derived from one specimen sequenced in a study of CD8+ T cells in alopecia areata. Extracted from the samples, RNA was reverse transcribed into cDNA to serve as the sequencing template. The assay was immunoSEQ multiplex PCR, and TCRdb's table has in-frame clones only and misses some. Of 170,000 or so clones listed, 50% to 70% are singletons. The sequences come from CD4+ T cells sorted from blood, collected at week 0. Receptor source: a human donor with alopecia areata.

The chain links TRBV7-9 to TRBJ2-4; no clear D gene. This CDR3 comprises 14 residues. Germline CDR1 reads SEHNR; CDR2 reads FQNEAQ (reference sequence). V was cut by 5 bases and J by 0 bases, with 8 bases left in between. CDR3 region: CASSPWEAKNIQYF. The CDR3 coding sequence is TGTGCCAGCAGCCCTTGGGAAGCCAAAAACATTCAGTACTTC. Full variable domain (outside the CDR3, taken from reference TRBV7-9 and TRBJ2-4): DTGVSQNPRHKITKRGQNVTFRCDPISEHNRLYWYRQTLGQGPEFLTYFQNEAQLEKSRLLSDRFSAERPKGSFSTLEIQRTEQGDSAMYLCASSPWEAKNIQYFGAGTRLSVL.

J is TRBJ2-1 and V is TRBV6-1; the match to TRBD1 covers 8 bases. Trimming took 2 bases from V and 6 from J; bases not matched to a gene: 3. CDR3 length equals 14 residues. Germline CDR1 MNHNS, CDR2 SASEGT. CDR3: CASSEWTGFNEQFF. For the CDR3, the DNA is TGTGCCAGCAGTGAATGGACAGGGTTCAATGAGCAGTTCTTC.

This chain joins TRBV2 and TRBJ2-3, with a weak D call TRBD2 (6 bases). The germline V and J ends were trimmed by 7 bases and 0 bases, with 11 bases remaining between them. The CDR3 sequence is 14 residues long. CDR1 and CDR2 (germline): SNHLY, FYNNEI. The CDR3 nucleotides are TGTGCCAGCAAGGAGGGGACCAGCACAGATACGCAGTATTTT. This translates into CASKEGTSTDTQYF. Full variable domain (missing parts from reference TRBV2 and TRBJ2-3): EPEVTQTPSHQVTQMGQEVILRCVPISNHLYFYWYRQILGQKVEFLVSFYNNEISEKSEIFDDQFSVERPDGSNFTLKIRSTKLEDSAMYFCASKEGTSTDTQYFGPGTRLTVL.

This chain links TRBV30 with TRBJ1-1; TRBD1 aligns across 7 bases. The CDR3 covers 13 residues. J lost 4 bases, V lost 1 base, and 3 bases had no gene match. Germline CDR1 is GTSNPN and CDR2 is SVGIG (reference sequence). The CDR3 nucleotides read TGTGCCTGGAGTGACAGGGGATCCACTGAAGCTTTCTTT. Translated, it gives CAWSDRGSTEAFF. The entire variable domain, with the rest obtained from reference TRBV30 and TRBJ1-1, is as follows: SQTIHQWPATLVQPVGSPLSLECTVEGTSNPNLYWYRQAAGRGLQLLFYSVGIGQISSEVPQNLSASRPQDRQFILSSKKLLLSDSGFYLCAWSDRGSTEAFFGQGTRLTVV.

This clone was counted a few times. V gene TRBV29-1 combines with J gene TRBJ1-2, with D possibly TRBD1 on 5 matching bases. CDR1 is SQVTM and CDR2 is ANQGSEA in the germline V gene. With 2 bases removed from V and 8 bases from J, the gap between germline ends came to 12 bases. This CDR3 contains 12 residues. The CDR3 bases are TGCAGCGTTGAATTGGGCAGGGAAGGCTACACCTTC. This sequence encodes CSVELGREGYTF.

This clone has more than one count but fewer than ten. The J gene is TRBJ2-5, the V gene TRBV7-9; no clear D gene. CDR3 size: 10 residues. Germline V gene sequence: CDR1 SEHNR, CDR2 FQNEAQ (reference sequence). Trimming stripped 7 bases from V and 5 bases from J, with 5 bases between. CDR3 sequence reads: CASTPETQYF. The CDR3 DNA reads TGTGCCAGCACCCCTGAGACCCAGTACTTC. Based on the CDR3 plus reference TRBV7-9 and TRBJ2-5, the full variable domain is DTGVSQNPRHKITKRGQNVTFRCDPISEHNRLYWYRQTLGQGPEFLTYFQNEAQLEKSRLLSDRFSAERPKGSFSTLEIQRTEQGDSAMYLCASTPETQYFGPGTRLLVL.

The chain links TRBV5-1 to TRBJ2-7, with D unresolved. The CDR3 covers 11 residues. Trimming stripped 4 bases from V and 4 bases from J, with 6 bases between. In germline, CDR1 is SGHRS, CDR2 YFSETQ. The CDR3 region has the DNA TGCGCCAGCAGCGGGGAATACGAGCAGTACTTC. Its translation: CASSGEYEQYF.

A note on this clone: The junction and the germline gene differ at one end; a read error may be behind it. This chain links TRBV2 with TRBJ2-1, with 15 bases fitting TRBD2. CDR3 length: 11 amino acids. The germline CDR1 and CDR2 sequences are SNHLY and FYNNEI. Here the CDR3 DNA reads TGTGCCAGCGGGACTAGCGGGGGGAAGGTCTTC. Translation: CASGTSGGKVF.

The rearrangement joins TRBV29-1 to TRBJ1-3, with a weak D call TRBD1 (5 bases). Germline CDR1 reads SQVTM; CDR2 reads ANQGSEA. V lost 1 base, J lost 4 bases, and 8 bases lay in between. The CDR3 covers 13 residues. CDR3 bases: TGCAGCGTTGAAGGTCCAGGGGGAAACACCATATATTTT. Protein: CSVEGPGGNTIYF.

The CDR3 DNA reads TGCAGCGTTCGGACAGGGGGCGTCCTAACCACAGAGCAGTACTTC. Protein product: CSVRTGGVLTTEQYF. The chain has TRBV29-1 and TRBJ2-7; TRBD1 agrees at 11 bases. V was clipped by 5 bases and J by 7 bases; unmatched bases: 13. Germline CDR1 SQVTM, CDR2 ANQGSEA. The CDR3 contains 15 residues.

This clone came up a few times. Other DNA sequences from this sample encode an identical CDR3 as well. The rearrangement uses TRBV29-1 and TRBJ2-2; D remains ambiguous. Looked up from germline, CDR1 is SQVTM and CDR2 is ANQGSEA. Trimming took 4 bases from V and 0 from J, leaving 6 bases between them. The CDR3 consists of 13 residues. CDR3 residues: CSVGRSNTGELFF. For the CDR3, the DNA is TGCAGCGTTGGCAGATCGAACACCGGGGAGCTGTTTTTT.

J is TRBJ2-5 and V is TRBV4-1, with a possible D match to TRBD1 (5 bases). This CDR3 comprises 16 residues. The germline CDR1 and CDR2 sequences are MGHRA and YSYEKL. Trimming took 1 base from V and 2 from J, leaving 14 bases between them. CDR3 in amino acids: CASSQVGEFLQETQYF. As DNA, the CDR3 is TGCGCCAGCAGCCAAGTAGGGGAATTCTTACAAGAGACCCAGTACTTC.

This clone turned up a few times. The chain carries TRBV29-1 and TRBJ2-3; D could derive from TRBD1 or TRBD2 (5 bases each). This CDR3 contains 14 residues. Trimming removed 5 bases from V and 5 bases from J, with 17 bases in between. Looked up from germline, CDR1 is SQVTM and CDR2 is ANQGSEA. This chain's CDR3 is CSVSFGAAGDTQYF. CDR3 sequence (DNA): TGCAGCGTTTCCTTTGGGGCCGCGGGAGATACGCAGTATTTT.

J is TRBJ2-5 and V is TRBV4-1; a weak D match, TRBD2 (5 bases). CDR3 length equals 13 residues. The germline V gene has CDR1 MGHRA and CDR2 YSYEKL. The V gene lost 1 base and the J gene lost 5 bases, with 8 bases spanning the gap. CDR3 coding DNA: TGCGCCAGCAGCCAAGTCAAGCGGGAGACCCAGTACTTC. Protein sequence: CASSQVKRETQYF.

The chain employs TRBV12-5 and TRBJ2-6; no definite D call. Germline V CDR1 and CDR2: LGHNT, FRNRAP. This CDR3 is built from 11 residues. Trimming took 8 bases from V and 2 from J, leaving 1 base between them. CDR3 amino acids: CASTGANVLTF. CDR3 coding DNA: TGTGCTAGTACTGGGGCCAACGTCCTGACTTTC.

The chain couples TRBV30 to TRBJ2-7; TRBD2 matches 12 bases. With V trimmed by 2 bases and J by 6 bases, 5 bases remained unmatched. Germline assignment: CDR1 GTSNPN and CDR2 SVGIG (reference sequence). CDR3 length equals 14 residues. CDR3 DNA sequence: TGTGCCTGGAGTTGGGCGGGACTAGCGGGCGAGCAGTACTTC. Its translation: CAWSWAGLAGEQYF.

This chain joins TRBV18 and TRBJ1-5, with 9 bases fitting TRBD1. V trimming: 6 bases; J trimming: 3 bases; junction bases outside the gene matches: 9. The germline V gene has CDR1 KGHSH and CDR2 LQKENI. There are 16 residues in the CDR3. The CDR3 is CASSPGTGRDNQPQHF. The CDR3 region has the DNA TGTGCCAGCTCGCCCGGGACAGGGAGAGACAATCAGCCCCAGCATTTT.

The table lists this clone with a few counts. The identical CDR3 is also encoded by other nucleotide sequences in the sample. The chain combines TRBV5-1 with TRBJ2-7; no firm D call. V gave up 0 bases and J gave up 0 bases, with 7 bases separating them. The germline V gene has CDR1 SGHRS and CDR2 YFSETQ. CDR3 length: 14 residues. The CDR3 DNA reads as TGCGCCAGCAGCTTGGGGAGCAGCTCCTACGAGCAGTACTTC. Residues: CASSLGSSSYEQYF.

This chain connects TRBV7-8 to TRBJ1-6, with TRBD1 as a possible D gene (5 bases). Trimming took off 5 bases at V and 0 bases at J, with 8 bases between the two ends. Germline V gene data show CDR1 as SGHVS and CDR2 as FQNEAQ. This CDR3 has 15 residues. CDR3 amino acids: CASSPGYSYNSPLHF. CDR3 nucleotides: TGTGCCAGCAGCCCAGGGTACTCCTATAATTCACCCCTCCACTTT. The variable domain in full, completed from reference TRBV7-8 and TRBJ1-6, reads GAGVSQSPRYKVAKRGQDVALRCDPISGHVSLFWYQQALGQGPEFLTYFQNEAQLDKSGLPSDRFFAERPEGSVSTLKIQRTQQEDSAVYLCASSPGYSYNSPLHFGNGTRLTVT.

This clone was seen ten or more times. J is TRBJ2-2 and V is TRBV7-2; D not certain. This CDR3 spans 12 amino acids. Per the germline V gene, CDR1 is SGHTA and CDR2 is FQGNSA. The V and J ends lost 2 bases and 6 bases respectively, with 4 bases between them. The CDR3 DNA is TGTGCCAGCAGCTTACTAGCCGGGGAGCTGTTTTTT. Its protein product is CASSLLAGELFF. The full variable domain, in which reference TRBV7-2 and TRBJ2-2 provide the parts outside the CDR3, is GAGVSQSPSNKVTEKGKDVELRCDPISGHTALYWYRQSLGQGLEFLIYFQGNSAPDKSGLPSDRFSAERTGGSVSTLTIQRTQQEDSAVYLCASSLLAGELFFGEGSRLTVL.

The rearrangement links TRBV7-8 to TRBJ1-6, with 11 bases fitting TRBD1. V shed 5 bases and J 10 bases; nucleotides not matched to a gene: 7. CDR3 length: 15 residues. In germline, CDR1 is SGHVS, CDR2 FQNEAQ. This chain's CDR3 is CASSLDRTGGSPLHF. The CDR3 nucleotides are TGTGCCAGCAGCCTCGATAGGACAGGGGGCTCACCCCTCCACTTT.

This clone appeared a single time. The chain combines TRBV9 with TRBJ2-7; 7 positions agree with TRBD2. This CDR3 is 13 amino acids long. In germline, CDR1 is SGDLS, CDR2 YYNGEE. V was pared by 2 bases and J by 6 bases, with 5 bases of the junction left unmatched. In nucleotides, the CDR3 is TGTGCCAGCAGCGTCTCCTCGGGGGGCGAGCAGTACTTC. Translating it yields CASSVSSGGEQYF.

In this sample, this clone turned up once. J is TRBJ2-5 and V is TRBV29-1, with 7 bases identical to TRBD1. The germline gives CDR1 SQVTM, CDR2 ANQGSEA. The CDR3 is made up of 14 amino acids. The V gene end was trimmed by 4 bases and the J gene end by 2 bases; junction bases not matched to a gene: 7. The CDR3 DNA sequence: TGCAGCGTTGGGGGACAGATATTACAAGAGACCCAGTACTTC. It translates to CSVGGQILQETQYF. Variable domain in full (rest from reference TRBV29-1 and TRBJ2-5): SAVISQKPSRDICQRGTSLTIQCQVDSQVTMMFWYRQQPGQSLTLIATANQGSEATYESGFVIDKFPISRPNLTFSTLTVSNMSPEDSSIYLCSVGGQILQETQYFGPGTRLLVL.

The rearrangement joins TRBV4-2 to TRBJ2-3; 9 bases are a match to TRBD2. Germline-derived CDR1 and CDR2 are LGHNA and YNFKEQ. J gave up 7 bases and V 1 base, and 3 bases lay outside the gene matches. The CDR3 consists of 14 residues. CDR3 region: CASSQAASGNTQYF. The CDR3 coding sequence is TGTGCCAGCAGCCAAGCGGCTAGCGGGAATACGCAGTATTTT.

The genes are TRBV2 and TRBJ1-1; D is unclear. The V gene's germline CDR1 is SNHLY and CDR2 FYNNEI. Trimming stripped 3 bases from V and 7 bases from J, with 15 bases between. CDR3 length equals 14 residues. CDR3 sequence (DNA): TGTGCCAGCAGTGAGGCCGGAGCGGCAAATGAAGCTTTCTTT. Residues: CASSEAGAANEAFF.

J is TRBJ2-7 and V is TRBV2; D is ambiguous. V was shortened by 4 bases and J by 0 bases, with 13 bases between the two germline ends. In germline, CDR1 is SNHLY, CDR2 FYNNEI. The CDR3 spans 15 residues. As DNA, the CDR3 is TGTGCCAGCAGTGTCGTGGCAGCACCCTCCTACGAGCAGTACTTC. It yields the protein CASSVVAAPSYEQYF.